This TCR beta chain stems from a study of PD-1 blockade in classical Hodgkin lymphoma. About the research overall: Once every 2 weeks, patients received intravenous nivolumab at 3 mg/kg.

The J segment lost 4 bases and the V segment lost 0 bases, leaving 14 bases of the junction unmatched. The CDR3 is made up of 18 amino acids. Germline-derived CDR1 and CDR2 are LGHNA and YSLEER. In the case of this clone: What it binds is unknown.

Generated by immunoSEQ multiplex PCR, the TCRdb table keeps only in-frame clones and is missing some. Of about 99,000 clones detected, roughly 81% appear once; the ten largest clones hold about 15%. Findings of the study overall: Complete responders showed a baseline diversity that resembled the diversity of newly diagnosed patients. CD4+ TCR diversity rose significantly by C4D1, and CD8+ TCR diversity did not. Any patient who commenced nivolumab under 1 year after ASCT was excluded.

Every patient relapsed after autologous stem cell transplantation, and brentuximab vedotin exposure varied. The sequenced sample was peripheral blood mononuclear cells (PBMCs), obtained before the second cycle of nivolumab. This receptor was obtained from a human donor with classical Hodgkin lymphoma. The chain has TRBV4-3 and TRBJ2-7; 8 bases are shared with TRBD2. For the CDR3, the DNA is TGCGCCAGCAGCCAAGAACGGAGCGGAGCGGGAGTGGTATACGAGCAGTACTTC. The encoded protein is CASSQERSGAGVVYEQYF.